A single sample gave rise to the 30 T cell receptor beta chains below, sequenced in a study of T cells in Graves' hyperthyroidism and ophthalmopathy (dated by TCRdb to about 2019). The library came from multiplex PCR. The sequencer listed for this sample is Illumina HiSeq 2000. Amplification of TCR beta CDR3 regions was carried out from RNA transcripts. A first-round RT-PCR of the TCR CDR3 used the HTBI primer set with the Qiagen OneStep RT-PCR kit. The public reads were quality trimmed at Q25 with fastp and then assembled into clones with MiXCR by TCRdb, keeping productive beta chains. Rows matching on CDR3 protein sequence are summarized as one entry with the most common DNA and genes. Present in this sample are over 700,000 distinct CDR3 sequences, 35% of which were seen just once. The top ten constitute around a third of the sample. Sequencing was performed on blood. The receptor set was obtained from a woman in her 40s with Graves' hyperthyroidism.

V gene TRBV5-6 combines with J gene TRBJ1-1; tentatively, D is TRBD1 (5 bases). The germline CDR1 and CDR2 sequences are SGHDT and YYEEEE. V lost 5 bases to trimming and J lost 7 bases, with 15 bases between them. This CDR3 is built from 13 residues. The CDR3 sequence: CASSRGVGREAFF. CDR3 bases: TGTGCCAGCAGTCGGGGGGTAGGGCGTGAAGCTTTCTTT.

The chain combines TRBV20-1 with TRBJ1-2; D unclear. Germline CDR1 DFQATT, CDR2 SNEGSKA (reference sequence). V dropped 4 bases and J dropped 8 bases, with 8 bases sitting between them. This CDR3 comprises 10 residues. The CDR3 DNA follows: TGCAGTGCTATGGAAGTGGGCTACACCTTC. Protein sequence: CSAMEVGYTF.

For this clonotype: As the CDR3 is not closed by the conserved phenylalanine or tryptophan, this likely results from a read error. In DNA form, the CDR3 reads TGTGCCAGCAGTTTATCGGAGGAGACTGAAGCTTTCCTT. Translation: CASSLSEETEAFL. This chain joins TRBV2 and TRBJ1-1; D remains ambiguous. Trimming pared 5 bases from V and 5 bases from J, leaving 12 bases between. This CDR3 is 13 amino acids long. CDR1 SNHLY and CDR2 FYNNEI come from the germline V gene.

In its sample, this clonotype was seen many times. This chain links TRBV12-3 or TRBV12-4 with TRBJ1-2; no definite D call. The CDR3 length is 15 residues. Deletions cut 0 bases from V and 4 bases from J, with 12 bases between. CDR3 in amino acids: CASSLAAETSYGYTF. Written as DNA, the CDR3 is TGTGCCAGCAGTTTAGCGGCAGAGACCTCCTATGGCTACACCTTC.

This clonotype was seen a handful of times. The rearrangement uses TRBV19 and TRBJ1-2, with D perhaps TRBD1 (5 bases). Trimming pared 4 bases from V and 0 bases from J, leaving 9 bases between. CDR3 length: 14 amino acids. Germline values: CDR1 LNHDA, CDR2 SQIVND (reference sequence). DNA for the CDR3: TGTGCCAGTAGTACCGCGGGGGCTAACTATGGCTACACCTTC. Its translation is CASSTAGANYGYTF.

Only a few counts were recorded for this clonotype. This chain joins TRBV6-5 and TRBJ2-5; D unclear. Looked up from germline, CDR1 is MNHEY and CDR2 is SVGAGI. The CDR3 length is 13 residues. Trimming removed 4 bases at V and 5 bases at J, with 11 bases between. CDR3 in amino acids: CASSSAWGETQYF. As DNA, the CDR3 is TGTGCCAGCAGTTCCGCTTGGGGTGAGACCCAGTACTTC.

This rearrangement joins TRBV7-8 to TRBJ2-7, with D perhaps TRBD2 (7 bases). The CDR3 covers 18 residues. V lost 0 bases, J lost 2 bases, and 20 bases lay in between. Germline lookup yields CDR1 SGHVS and CDR2 FQNEAQ. CDR3 loop: CASSLAVGGQGTTYEQYF. CDR3 bases: TGTGCCAGCAGCTTAGCGGTGGGGGGTCAGGGGACTACCTACGAGCAGTACTTC. The variable domain in full, completed from reference TRBV7-8 and TRBJ2-7, reads GAGVSQSPRYKVAKRGQDVALRCDPISGHVSLFWYQQALGQGPEFLTYFQNEAQLDKSGLPSDRFFAERPEGSVSTLKIQRTQQEDSAVYLCASSLAVGGQGTTYEQYFGPGTRLTVT.

In its sample, this clonotype was seen many times. The chain joins TRBV9 to TRBJ2-7; the D gene is possibly TRBD1 (6 bases). The ends were cut back, 5 bases at V and 7 bases at J, with 16 bases in the middle. Germline V lookup: CDR1 SGDLS, CDR2 YYNGEE. The CDR3 contains 13 residues. The DNA of the CDR3 is TGTGCCAGCAGTGCAACCACAGGGTTGGAGCAGTACTTC. This encodes CASSATTGLEQYF. Together with reference TRBV9 and TRBJ2-7, the CDR3 gives the full variable domain: DSGVTQTPKHLITATGQRVTLRCSPRSGDLSVYWYQQSLDQGLQFLIQYYNGEERAKGNILERFSAQQFPDLHSELNLSSLELGDSALYFCASSATTGLEQYFGPGTRLTVT.

The rearrangement joins TRBV29-1 to TRBJ2-7; 7 bases are shared with TRBD1. This CDR3 spans 13 amino acids. The V and J ends lost 1 base and 2 bases, in that order; junction bases with no gene match: 2. Germline CDR1 is SQVTM and CDR2 is ANQGSEA. This CDR3 is CSVEGQGPYEQYF. The CDR3 DNA is TGCAGCGTTGAAGGACAGGGCCCCTACGAGCAGTACTTC.

This chain connects TRBV19 to TRBJ1-5; D uncertain. This CDR3 contains 12 residues. With 4 bases removed from V and 7 bases from J, the gap between germline ends came to 8 bases. From germline, CDR1 is LNHDA and CDR2 SQIVND (reference sequence). The DNA for the CDR3 is TGTGCCAGTAGTACTGCCCTGCAGCCCCAGCATTTT. Translating it yields CASSTALQPQHF.

This clonotype was observed many times. V gene TRBV5-4 combines with J gene TRBJ1-1; D ambiguous. The CDR3 sequence is 12 residues long. Trimming shortened V by 4 bases and J by 9 bases, and 13 bases separated the two germline ends. Germline V CDR1 and CDR2: SGHNT, YYREEE (reference sequence). CDR3 nucleotide sequence: TGTGCCAGCAGCCTTGGGAACCAACAAGCTTTCTTT. This sequence encodes CASSLGNQQAFF.

The V and J genes are TRBV10-3 and TRBJ1-2; weak D call: TRBD1 (5 bases). Trimming stripped 0 bases from V and 2 bases from J, with 16 bases between. CDR3 length: 17 amino acids. Per the germline V gene, CDR1 is ENHRY and CDR2 is SYGVKD. The CDR3 spells CAISESGRGSPNYGYTF. CDR3 DNA: TGTGCCATCAGTGAGTCGGGACGGGGGTCCCCCAACTATGGCTACACCTTC.

This clonotype was observed a handful of times. The chain joins TRBV5-1 to TRBJ2-6, with D unresolved. The ends were cut back, 4 bases at V and 2 bases at J, with 10 bases in the middle. The CDR3 is 15 amino acids. The germline V gene has CDR1 SGHRS and CDR2 YFSETQ. The CDR3 here is CASSKDLAGANVLTF. The CDR3 nucleotides are TGCGCCAGCAGCAAAGACCTGGCTGGGGCCAACGTCCTGACTTTC.

A note on this clonotype: A read error may explain this, as a much larger clone is one base away. The chain has TRBV7-6 and TRBJ1-2; 7 bases are a match to TRBD1. This CDR3 is built from 15 residues. Germline V lookup: CDR1 SGHVS, CDR2 FNYEAQ. The CDR3 loop reads CASSQSTGNNYRYTF. The CDR3 DNA sequence: TGTGCCAGCAGCCAGTCGACAGGGAACAACTATCGCTACACCTTC.

This clonotype was recorded at least ten times. V usage is TRBV29-1 and J usage is TRBJ1-5; D not certain. Germline CDR1 is SQVTM and CDR2 is ANQGSEA. This CDR3 spans 10 amino acids. With 4 bases removed from V and 7 bases from J, the gap between germline ends came to 5 bases. This CDR3 is CSVGVQPQHF. The CDR3 DNA reads as TGCAGCGTTGGGGTCCAGCCCCAGCATTTT.

This clonotype showed up many times. The CDR3 is CATSRDRLNTEAFF. The CDR3, as DNA: TGTGCCACCAGCAGGGACAGATTGAACACTGAAGCTTTCTTT. V gene TRBV15 combines with J gene TRBJ1-1; D is perhaps TRBD1 (6 bases). V was cut by 3 bases and J by 0 bases, with 8 bases left in between. The germline gives CDR1 LNHNV, CDR2 YYDKDF (reference sequence). The CDR3 contains 14 residues.

The V gene is TRBV27, the J gene TRBJ1-2; D gene ambiguous. Looked up from germline, CDR1 is MNHEY and CDR2 is SMNVEV (reference sequence). Trimming removed 5 bases from V and 4 bases from J, with 11 bases in between. The CDR3 is 13 residues long. CDR3 DNA sequence: TGTGCCAGCAGTGGTGGTGACTTCTATGGCTACACCTTC. This translates into CASSGGDFYGYTF.

A few counts support this clonotype. CDR3 bases: TGTGCCAGCAGCCCCCGAGGAGGGGGCCAGGAGATCACCTTC. Translation: CASSPRGGGQEITF. The chain uses TRBV9 and TRBJ1-2; 7 bases line up with TRBD1. The ends lost 4 bases at V and 13 bases at J; junction bases unmatched: 16. CDR1 and CDR2 (germline): SGDLS, YYNGEE. This CDR3 spans 14 amino acids.

This clonotype was seen many times. The chain couples TRBV6-5 to TRBJ2-7, with a weak D call TRBD1 (5 bases). Germline lookup yields CDR1 MNHEY and CDR2 SVGAGI. The CDR3 spans 15 residues. The V and J ends lost 0 bases and 5 bases respectively, with 14 bases between them. For the CDR3, the DNA is TGTGCCAGCAGTTACTCGTGGTCCAGGGTCGACGAGCAGTACTTC. Protein sequence: CASSYSWSRVDEQYF.

This clonotype was counted at least ten times. V usage is TRBV7-8 and J usage is TRBJ2-7; a weak D match, TRBD2 (7 bases). The germline V gene encodes CDR1 SGHVS and CDR2 FQNEAQ. Trimming pared 5 bases from V and 5 bases from J, leaving 19 bases between. This CDR3 has 15 residues. In DNA form, the CDR3 reads TGTGCCAGCAGCCCTAGGGTGGCGGGGGCCCACGAGCAGTACTTC. Residues: CASSPRVAGAHEQYF.

The rearrangement joins TRBV2 to TRBJ1-4; TRBD1 matches at 7 bases. Looked up from germline, CDR1 is SNHLY and CDR2 is FYNNEI. The CDR3 loop spans 17 amino acids. J gave up 8 bases and V 5 bases, and 17 bases lay outside the gene matches. CDR3 sequence: CASSSSEEQGSREKLFF. CDR3 sequence (DNA): TGTGCCAGCAGTTCCTCAGAGGAACAGGGGAGCCGAGAAAAACTGTTTTTT.

This clonotype was detected a few times. The chain is built from TRBV6-6 and TRBJ1-6, with unresolved D. In germline, CDR1 is MNHNY, CDR2 SVGAGI (reference sequence). The ends were cut back, 0 bases at V and 4 bases at J, with 13 bases in the middle. This CDR3 has 17 amino acids. CDR3 sequence reads: CASSYSGVAAYNSPLHF. The CDR3 nucleotides are TGTGCCAGCAGTTACTCGGGTGTTGCGGCATATAATTCACCCCTCCACTTT.

As for this clonotype: Just one base apart from a much larger clone, this may be a read error. Likely a read error: the CDR3 ends without its conserved phenylalanine or tryptophan. V usage is TRBV2 and J usage is TRBJ1-5; 7 bases are shared with TRBD1. The length of the CDR3 is 14 residues. The junction had 9 bases not matched to a gene; V was cut back by 6 bases and J by 7 bases. Germline values: CDR1 SNHLY, CDR2 FYNNEI. This CDR3 is CASSRDRARQPQHS. Here the CDR3 DNA reads TGTGCCAGCAGCCGTGACAGGGCCAGACAGCCCCAGCATTCT.

This clonotype was found many times. This rearrangement joins TRBV7-9 to TRBJ1-1; a possible D gene is TRBD1 (5 bases). The germline V gene has CDR1 SEHNR and CDR2 FQNEAQ (reference sequence). Deletions cut 4 bases from V and 1 base from J, with 10 bases between. The CDR3 extends over 14 amino acids. The DNA for the CDR3 is TGTGCCAGCAGCTCAGGGAGAGAGAACACTGAAGCTTTCTTT. It encodes CASSSGRENTEAFF.

The genes are TRBV20-1 and TRBJ2-3; 7 positions match TRBD2. The V gene end was trimmed by 5 bases and the J gene end by 1 base; junction bases not matched to a gene: 9. The V gene's germline CDR1 is DFQATT and CDR2 SNEGSKA (reference sequence). CDR3 length: 15 residues. Here the CDR3 DNA reads TGCAGTGCTGATAGCCTAGCGGATGGCACAGATACGCAGTATTTT. Encoded protein: CSADSLADGTDTQYF.

This clonotype was recorded many times. The chain couples TRBV6-5 to TRBJ1-1, with 8 bases matching TRBD1. CDR1 is MNHEY and CDR2 is SVGAGI in the germline V gene. The CDR3 covers 18 residues. V dropped 6 bases and J dropped 3; count of bases not matched to a gene: 18. CDR3 nucleotides: TGTGCCAGCAGCCCGATCGTGGGCAGGGGGCATATGGACACTGAAGCTTTCTTT. The encoded protein is CASSPIVGRGHMDTEAFF.

This clonotype was counted a few times. The chain combines TRBV6-5 with TRBJ1-1; TRBD1 matches at 9 bases. Germline values: CDR1 MNHEY, CDR2 SVGAGI. V trimming: 5 bases; J trimming: 1 base; junction bases outside the gene matches: 8. This CDR3 has 16 residues. Written as DNA, the CDR3 is TGTGCCAGCAGTAAAAATGCGGGACAGGGGAACACTGAAGCTTTCTTT. Encoded protein: CASSKNAGQGNTEAFF.

There are a few counts of this clonotype. The rearrangement joins TRBV7-2 to TRBJ2-2; 9 nucleotides line up with TRBD1. The trim removed 5 bases at V and 6 bases at J, leaving 7 bases unmatched. CDR1 is SGHTA and CDR2 is FQGNSA in the germline V gene. The CDR3 is 15 residues long. CDR3 protein: CASSVWTGAAGELFF. The CDR3 region has the DNA TGTGCCAGCAGCGTATGGACAGGGGCGGCCGGGGAGCTGTTTTTT.

In this sample, this clonotype turned up a few times. The V call is TRBV7-2, the J call TRBJ1-1; D gene uncertain. Trimming left V 4 bases short and J 1 base short, with 10 bases between. The CDR3 is 14 amino acids. Germline CDR1 reads SGHTA; CDR2 reads FQGNSA. The CDR3 protein is CASSSTAANTEAFF. The CDR3 nucleotides read TGTGCCAGCAGCTCAACAGCCGCGAACACTGAAGCTTTCTTT. Using reference TRBV7-2 and TRBJ1-1 for the parts outside the CDR3, the full variable domain is GAGVSQSPSNKVTEKGKDVELRCDPISGHTALYWYRQSLGQGLEFLIYFQGNSAPDKSGLPSDRFSAERTGGSVSTLTIQRTQQEDSAVYLCASSSTAANTEAFFGQGTRLTVV.

The chain links TRBV13 to TRBJ1-2; 7 positions agree with TRBD1. Germline assignment: CDR1 PRHDT and CDR2 FYEKMQ (reference sequence). CDR3 size: 14 residues. The junction had 8 bases not matched to a gene; V was cut back by 6 bases and J by 4 bases. The CDR3 region is CASSFQGGGYGYTF. CDR3 nucleotide sequence: TGTGCCAGCAGTTTTCAGGGGGGAGGCTATGGCTACACCTTC.